The sequence of this TCR beta chain was determined in a study of blood T cell repertoires in COVID-19. Study information: The analysed material was cDNA or gDNA that came from T cells, B-cell-depleted T cells, or PBMCs.

J was trimmed by 2 bases and V by 4 bases; bases with no gene match: 4. The CDR3 length is 16 residues. Germline CDR1 ENHRY, CDR2 SYGVKD. Profiling relied on immunoSEQ multiplex PCR, and the TCRdb table lists in-frame clones only, not all of them. Of roughly 150,000 clones listed, 85% to 90% were seen once; the top ten hold around 5%. The sequenced material came from peripheral blood. This TCR was recovered from a human donor in a cohort sampled during active COVID-19. The chain couples TRBV10-3 to TRBJ2-1; 11 bases match TRBD2. DNA of the CDR3: TGTGCCATCAGTGCATTAGCGGGAGGGACCTACAATGAGCAGTTCTTC. Protein product: CAISALAGGTYNEQFF.